This is a list of T cell receptor beta chains from one sample in a study of blood T cell repertoires in COVID-19. Libraries were prepared by immunoSEQ multiplex PCR; TCRdb keeps only in-frame clonotypes and omits some of them. The table has about 230,000 clones, around four fifths seen once. The sample comprised peripheral blood. Source of these receptors: an older man with acute or convalescent COVID-19. Both conserved end residues are part of each CDR3.

CDR3,V,J
CAWRVGEGAPQHF,TRBV30,TRBJ1-5
CASSQRDTEAFF,TRBV6-2/TRBV6-3,TRBJ1-1
CASSLAGAETQYF,TRBV7-2,TRBJ2-5
CASSHPGTGSDTQYF,TRBV9,TRBJ2-3
CASSVGGLQETQYF,TRBV9,TRBJ2-5
CASSLFGSYGYTF,TRBV28,TRBJ1-2
CAGGSGPNSPLHF,TRBV28,TRBJ1-6
CAIRKTGANTEAFF,TRBV10-3,TRBJ1-1
CASSLGQSSYEQYF,TRBV5-1,TRBJ2-7
CASSLAGGNQPQHF,TRBV18,TRBJ1-5
CASMSIAISYNEQFF,TRBV28,TRBJ2-1
CASSEGQVYYNEQFF,TRBV7-2,TRBJ2-1
CASSLTTTREETQYF,TRBV5-1,TRBJ2-5
CASSFTWTESNSPLHF,TRBV4-1,TRBJ1-6
CSVETGSGANVLTF,TRBV29-1,TRBJ2-6
CASTDRGPNYGYTF,TRBV6-5,TRBJ1-2